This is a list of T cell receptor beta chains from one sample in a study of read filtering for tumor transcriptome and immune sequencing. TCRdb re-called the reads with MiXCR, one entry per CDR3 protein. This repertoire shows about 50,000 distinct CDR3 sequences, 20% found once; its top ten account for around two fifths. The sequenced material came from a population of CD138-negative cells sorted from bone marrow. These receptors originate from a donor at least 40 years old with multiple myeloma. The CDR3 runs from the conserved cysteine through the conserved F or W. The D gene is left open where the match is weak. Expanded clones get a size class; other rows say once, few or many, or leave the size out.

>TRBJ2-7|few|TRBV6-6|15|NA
TGTGCCAGCAGCGAGGCAAACCGGGTTTCCTACGAGCAGTACTTC
CASSEANRVSYEQYF
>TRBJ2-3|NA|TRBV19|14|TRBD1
TGTGCCAGTAGTTTGACAGGGATCACAGATACGCAGTATTTT
CASSLTGITDTQYF
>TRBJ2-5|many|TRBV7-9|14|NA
TGTGCCAGCAGCTTTGTCAGGGGCCAAGAGACCCAGTACTTC
CASSFVRGQETQYF
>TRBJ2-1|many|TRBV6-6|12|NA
TGTGCCAGCAGTTACGAGGCCAATGAGCAGTTCTTC
CASSYEANEQFF
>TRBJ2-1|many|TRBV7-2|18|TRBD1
TGTGCCAGCAGCTCTCTGCCGGCGGGACAGGGGGTATACAATGAGCAGTTCTTC
CASSSLPAGQGVYNEQFF
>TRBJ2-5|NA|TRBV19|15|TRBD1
TGTGCCAGTACCTCGAAGACAGGGGCGGGGGAGACCCAGTACTTC
CASTSKTGAGETQYF
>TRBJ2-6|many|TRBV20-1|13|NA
TGCAGTGCTATTGACTCTGGGGCCAACGTCCTGACTTTC
CSAIDSGANVLTF
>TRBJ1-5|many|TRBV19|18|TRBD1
TGTGCCAGTAGTATTACAGGGGGCGGCCCGTATAGCAATCAGCCCCAGCATTTT
CASSITGGGPYSNQPQHF
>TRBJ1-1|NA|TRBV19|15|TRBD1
TGTGCCAGTAGTATGCCAGGGGGGAGCCACACTGAAGCTTTCTTT
CASSMPGGSHTEAFF
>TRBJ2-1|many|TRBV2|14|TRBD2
TGTGCCAGCGCGGGAGGCCCCGCGTACAATGAGCAGTTCTTC
CASAGGPAYNEQFF
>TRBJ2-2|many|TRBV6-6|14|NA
TGTGCCAGCAGGCAGGGAGGTAACACCGGGGAGCTGTTTTTT
CASRQGGNTGELFF
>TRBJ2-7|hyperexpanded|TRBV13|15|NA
TGTGCCAGCAGCCCGCCGAGACAGAGCTCCTACGAGCAGTACTTC
CASSPPRQSSYEQYF
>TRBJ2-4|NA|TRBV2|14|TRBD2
TGTGCCAGCAGTGGACTAGCGGGAGTGAACATTCAGTACTTC
CASSGLAGVNIQYF
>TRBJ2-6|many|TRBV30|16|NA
TGTGCCTGCACTTCCCAACCGGGGGTTGGGGCCAACGTCCTGACTTTC
CACTSQPGVGANVLTF
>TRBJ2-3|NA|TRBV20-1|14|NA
TGCAGTGCTAGAGCCCGGGTGTGGGCGGATACGCAGTATTTT
CSARARVWADTQYF
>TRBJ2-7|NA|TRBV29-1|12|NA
TGCAGCATCCAGGGGTCCCGCTACGAGCAGTACTTC
CSIQGSRYEQYF
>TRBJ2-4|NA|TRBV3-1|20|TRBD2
TGTGCCAGCAGCCAAGATCCTAGCGGGAGGGCCGAAAGAGCCAAAAACATTCAGTACTTC
CASSQDPSGRAERAKNIQYF
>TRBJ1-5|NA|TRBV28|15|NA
TGTGCCAGCAGTTTACCGGTAGGGCCCGATCAGCCCCAGCATTTT
CASSLPVGPDQPQHF
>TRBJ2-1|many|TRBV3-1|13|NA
TGTGCCAGCAGCCAAGTGGCCCCCGATGAGCAGTTCTTC
CASSQVAPDEQFF
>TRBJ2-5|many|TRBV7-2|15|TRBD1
TGTGCCAGCAGCGCCAGACAGGGGTCCTTCGAGACCCAGTACTTC
CASSARQGSFETQYF
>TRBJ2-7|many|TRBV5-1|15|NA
TGCGCCAGCAGCTTGACAGGGACCGCGATCTACGAGCAGTACTTC
CASSLTGTAIYEQYF
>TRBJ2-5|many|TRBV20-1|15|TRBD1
TGCAGTGCTGGAGACAGGGGGGGCTTGGAAGAGACCCAGTACTTC
CSAGDRGGLEETQYF
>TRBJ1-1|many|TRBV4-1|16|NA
TGCGCCAGCAGCCCGAAGTCGGGACAACTGAACACTGAAGCTTTCTTT
CASSPKSGQLNTEAFF
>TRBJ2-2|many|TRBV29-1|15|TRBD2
TGCAGCGTTGAAGTTGCACTAGCGGGAGCCGGGGAGCTGTTTTTT
CSVEVALAGAGELFF
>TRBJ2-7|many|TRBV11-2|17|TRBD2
TGTGCCAGCAGCGATAAATCAGGCGGGGGAACCTACTACGAGCAGTACTTC
CASSDKSGGGTYYEQYF
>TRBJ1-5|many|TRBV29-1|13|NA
TGCAGCGTTGGTCAGGGGACGGGTCAGCCCCAGCATTTT
CSVGQGTGQPQHF
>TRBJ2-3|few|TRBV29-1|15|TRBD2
TGCAGCGTCCTCACCTCTAGCGGGAGGCCAGATACGCAGTATTTT
CSVLTSSGRPDTQYF
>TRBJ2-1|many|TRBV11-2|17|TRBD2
TGTGCCAGCAGCTCCACCTTAGCGGGAGAACCCTACAATGAGCAGTTCTTC
CASSSTLAGEPYNEQFF